Detailed here is one T cell receptor beta chain. Its antigen target is currently unknown. Qualities for individual bases were not recorded, and no much larger clone is one base off. This sample also contains other DNA sequences that code for the same CDR3. Using the immunoSEQ multiplex PCR assay, the TCRB and TCRAD loci were amplified from a standardized quantity of quality-controlled genomic DNA. Amplicons spanned the V(D)J region at a length sufficient to cover the CDR3 and identify V and J genes. Amplicon sequencing was performed on an Illumina platform through the commercial immunoSEQ service. Processing in the source paper ran as follows. Corrections for primer bias and sequencing errors followed previously described methods, while TCRAD and TCRB definitions were based on the IMGT database. Repertoires were analysed with immunoSEQ Analyzer 3.0 and VDJTools, covering basic statistics, V/J segment usage, diversity estimates, rarefaction and pairwise overlap. Diversity was estimated with Chao1, ChaoE, Efron-Thisted, Shannon and inverse Simpson indices, and also on datasets down-sampled to the smallest sample. Repertoire overlap was determined by strict matching of CDR3 nucleotide sequence, V gene and J gene, and Jaccard-based multidimensional scaling clustering was applied. TCRdb took this table from immuneACCESS and kept in-frame rearrangements with V and J called. Such tables lack part of the clones; where checked against another copy, unresolved V genes explain under half of the gap, and the rest is unexplained. That table is the source of V, J and clone size, and D and trimming were worked out from the DNA. The table for this sample lists tens of thousands of clones; about 93% of them were counted only once. Of the sample, roughly 5.7% is held by the ten largest clones.

This sample was taken from a study of human thymus T cells (dated by TCRdb to 2020 to 2022). About the full investigation: TCR alpha and beta repertoires from about 8 infant thymus samples and a few related peripheral blood samples were characterized in the study. The infant donors were roughly 7 to 244 days old, and the cohort included a handful of males and a couple of females.

What the study reported, not specific to this receptor: On average, roughly 810,000 unique TCRB clonotypes were obtained from thymus samples, compared with approximately 82,000 from blood samples. Usage of V and J gene segments appeared to be biased in both the thymic and the peripheral blood repertoires.

There are 12 amino acids in the CDR3, from cysteine to phenylalanine inclusive. This entry keeps only the CDR3 DNA: 36 bases, framed from base 1. Based on the germline V gene, the CDR1 and CDR2 sequences are SGHTA and FQGNSA. The trim is 2 bases for V and 4 bases for J, with a gap of 6 bases between the germline ends. The donors were immunologically healthy infants in Finland who had open corrective cardiac surgery for congenital heart defects. For four of the eight donors, a small about 0.5-1 mL aliquot of peripheral blood was collected during surgery. For the blood samples, genomic DNA was extracted from all available leukocytes instead of from a set number of cells. ACK lysis buffer was used to remove erythrocytes from the blood, and the remaining leukocytes were kept as pellets at -70 degrees C. A QIAsymphony instrument was used to extract genomic DNA from the frozen cell pellets.

The sequenced sample consisted of blood. The sequence is built from TRBV7-2 and TRBJ2-7; D gene: possibly TRBD1, on 5 matching bases. The source of this sequence is a boy younger than two with a congenital heart defect but otherwise immunologically healthy. In nucleotides, the sequence is TGTGCCAGCAGCTTACAGGGTTACGAGCAGTACTTC. This gives the protein CASSLQGYEQYF.